These T cell receptor beta chains were read from a single sample in a study of CD8+ T cells in alopecia areata. Assay used: immunoSEQ multiplex PCR; TCRdb lists only in-frame clones, some missing. The table lists more than 85,000 clones, about 40% of them singletons, with 0.79% in the top ten. Specimen: CD4+ T cells sorted from blood. These receptors all stem from a human donor with alopecia areata. Both conserved end residues are part of each CDR3. A D gene is named only where the DNA matches it firmly. The size entry is marked missing in some rows and otherwise reads once, few, many or a size class.

>TRBJ1-6|TRBV13|14|TRBD1|NA
TGTGCCAGCACCTCAACAGGGGATAATTCACCCCTCCACTTT
CASTSTGDNSPLHF
>TRBJ1-1|TRBV14|13|NA|many
TGTGCCAGCAGCCTACAGCTGAACACTGAAGCTTTCTTT
CASSLQLNTEAFF
>TRBJ1-2|TRBV29-1|11|NA|NA
TGCAGCGTCTCCCAGGGGAGAGGCTACACCTTC
CSVSQGRGYTF
>TRBJ2-5|TRBV6-1|18|NA|NA
TGTGCCAGCAGTGAAGCGAGAAACCGGGACATCGTACAGGAGACCCAGTACTTC
CASSEARNRDIVQETQYF
>TRBJ2-7|TRBV29-1|14|NA|few
TGCAGCGTTACCGGGACAAAAAGGAGTCTCGAGCAGTACTTC
CSVTGTKRSLEQYF
>TRBJ2-7|TRBV5-6|13|NA|few
TGTGCCAGCAGCTTGGGGAGTCACTACGAGCAGTACTTC
CASSLGSHYEQYF
>TRBJ2-7|TRBV25-1|12|NA|few
TGTGCCAGCAGTGAATACGGGCCGGAGCAGTACTTC
CASSEYGPEQYF
>TRBJ2-2|TRBV28|15|NA|NA
TGTGCCAGCAGCTCGGACAGATCGAACACCGGGGAGCTGTTTTTT
CASSSDRSNTGELFF
>TRBJ1-1|TRBV19|13|NA|few
TGTGCCAGTAGTTCCACGACAGACACTGAAGCTTTCTTT
CASSSTTDTEAFF
>TRBJ2-7|TRBV14|14|TRBD2|few
TGTGCCAGCAGCCAAGTGAGCGGGGGAGGCGAGCAGTACTTC
CASSQVSGGGEQYF
>TRBJ1-2|TRBV30|14|TRBD1|NA
TGTGCCTGGAGTCTTGGACAGGAACTGTATGGCTACACCTTC
CAWSLGQELYGYTF
>TRBJ2-5|TRBV5-6|15|TRBD1|few
TGTGCCAGCAGTCCCGACAGGGGGCTGCAAGAGACCCAGTACTTC
CASSPDRGLQETQYF
>TRBJ2-2|TRBV29-1|13|NA|few
TGCACCGCTCGGGGAATAGGCACCGGGGAGCTGTTTTTT
CTARGIGTGELFF
>TRBJ2-1|TRBV4-3|16|NA|few
TGCGCCAGCAGCCAAGACCTATTACATAGCGGCAATGAGCAGTTCTTC
CASSQDLLHSGNEQFF
>TRBJ2-1|TRBV5-6|13|TRBD2|NA
TGTGCCAGCAGCTTAATATTCAAGGGACTAGAATTCTTC
CASSLIFKGLEFF
>TRBJ2-3|TRBV11-2|15|TRBD2|NA
TGTGCCAGCAACTCCCAGCGGGGGGACACAGATACGCAGTATTTT
CASNSQRGDTDTQYF
>TRBJ1-2|TRBV29-1|12|TRBD1|few
TGCAGCGTTGGTGGGACAGGGATTGGCTACACCTTC
CSVGGTGIGYTF
>TRBJ2-7|TRBV29-1|12|TRBD2|NA
TGCAGCGCGGGGGGTTCGGAATACGAGCAGTACTTC
CSAGGSEYEQYF
>TRBJ2-7|TRBV28|14|NA|few
TGTGCCAGCAGTTTAGATGCGGGACGCTACGAACAGTACTTC
CASSLDAGRYEQYF
>TRBJ2-7|TRBV29-1|17|TRBD2|NA
TGCAGCGTTGAAGTAAACGCGGGAGGGCCAGGCCCCTACGAGCAGTACTTC
CSVEVNAGGPGPYEQYF
>TRBJ2-1|TRBV30|14|TRBD2|NA
TGTGCCTGCGGAAGCGGGAGCTCCTACAATGAGCAGTTCTTC
CACGSGSSYNEQFF
>TRBJ1-2|TRBV30|12|NA|NA
TGTGCCTGGGGCAGACAGTCCTATGGCTACACCTTC
CAWGRQSYGYTF
>TRBJ2-4|TRBV9|17|NA|few
TGTGCCAGCAGCGTAGGTATTGGTGGGGTTGACAAAAACATTCAGTACTTC
CASSVGIGGVDKNIQYF
>TRBJ2-1|TRBV18|14|TRBD1|NA
TGTGCCAGCTCACCGACAGGGTCCTACAATGAGCAGTTCTTC
CASSPTGSYNEQFF
>TRBJ2-2|TRBV29-1|12|NA|few
TGCAGCGCTGCAATCGGAACCGGGGAGCTGTTTTTT
CSAAIGTGELFF
>TRBJ1-3|TRBV29-1|11|NA|few
TGCAGCGGGGCTCACCGAAACACCATATATTTT
CSGAHRNTIYF
>TRBJ2-7|TRBV10-3|14|TRBD2|NA
TGTGCCATCAGCCCGGGACTAGCGGTCTACGAGCAGTACTTC
CAISPGLAVYEQYF
>TRBJ2-5|TRBV11-2|14|NA|NA
TGTGCCAGCACGCAATACCACCAGATAGGGACCCAGTACTTC
CASTQYHQIGTQYF
>TRBJ2-5|TRBV11-2|15|NA|NA
TGTGCCAGCAGCTCCCAGTTGGGGTACCAAGAGACCCAGTACTTC
CASSSQLGYQETQYF